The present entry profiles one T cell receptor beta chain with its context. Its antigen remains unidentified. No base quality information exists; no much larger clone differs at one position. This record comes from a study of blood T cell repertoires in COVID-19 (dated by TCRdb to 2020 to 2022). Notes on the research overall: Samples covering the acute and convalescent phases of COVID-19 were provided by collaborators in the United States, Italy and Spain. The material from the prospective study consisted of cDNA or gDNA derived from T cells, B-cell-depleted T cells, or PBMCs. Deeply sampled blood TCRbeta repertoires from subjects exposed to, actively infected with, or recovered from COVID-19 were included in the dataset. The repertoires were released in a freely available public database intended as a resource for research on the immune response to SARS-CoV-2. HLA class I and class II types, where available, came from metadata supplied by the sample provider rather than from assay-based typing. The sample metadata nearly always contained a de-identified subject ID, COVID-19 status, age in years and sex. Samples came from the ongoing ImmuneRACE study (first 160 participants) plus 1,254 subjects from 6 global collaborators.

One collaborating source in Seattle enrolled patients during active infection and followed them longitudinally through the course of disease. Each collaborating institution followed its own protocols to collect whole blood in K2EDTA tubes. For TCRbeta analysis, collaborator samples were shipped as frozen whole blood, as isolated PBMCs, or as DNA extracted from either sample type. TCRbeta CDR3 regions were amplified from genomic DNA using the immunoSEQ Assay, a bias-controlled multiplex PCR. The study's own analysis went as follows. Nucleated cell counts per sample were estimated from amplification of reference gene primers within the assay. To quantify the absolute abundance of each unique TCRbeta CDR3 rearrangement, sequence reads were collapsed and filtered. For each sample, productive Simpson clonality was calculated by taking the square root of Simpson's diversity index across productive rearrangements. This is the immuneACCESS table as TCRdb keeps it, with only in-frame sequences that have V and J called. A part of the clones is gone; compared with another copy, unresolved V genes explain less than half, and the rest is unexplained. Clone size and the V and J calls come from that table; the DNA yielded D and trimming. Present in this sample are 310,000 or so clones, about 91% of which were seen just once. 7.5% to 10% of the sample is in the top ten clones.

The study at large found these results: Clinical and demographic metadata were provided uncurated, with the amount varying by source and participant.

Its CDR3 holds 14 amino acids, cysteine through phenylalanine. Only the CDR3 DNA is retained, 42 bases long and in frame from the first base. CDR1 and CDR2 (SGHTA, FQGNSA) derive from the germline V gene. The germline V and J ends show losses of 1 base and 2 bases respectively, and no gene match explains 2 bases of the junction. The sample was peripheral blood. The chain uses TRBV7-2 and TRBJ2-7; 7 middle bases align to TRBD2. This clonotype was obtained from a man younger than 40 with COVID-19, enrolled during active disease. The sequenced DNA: TGTGCCAGCAGCTTAGATGGGGGGGCCTACGAGCAGTACTTC. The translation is CASSLDGGAYEQYF.